The 20 T cell receptor beta chains reported below all come from one sample, sequenced in a study of cytomegalovirus exposure and HLA in healthy donors. The PCR was carried out with 60 Vbeta primers and 13 Jbeta primers. The method was immunoSEQ multiplex PCR; TCRdb's version includes in-frame clones alone and lacks a portion of them. The sample has about 110,000 clones; over 70% are singletons. Material for sequencing was PBMCs. The receptors originated from a woman aged 40-49 years in good health and CMV-seropositive.

The chain is built from TRBV27 and TRBJ1-3, with D hard to call. V lost 3 bases, J lost 4 bases, and 16 bases lay in between. Germline CDR1 reads MNHEY; CDR2 reads SMNVEV (reference sequence). The CDR3 is made up of 16 amino acids. The CDR3 DNA reads TGTGCCAGCAGTTTGGGGAGGGTAGGGAAGGGAAACACCATATATTTT. Translation gives CASSLGRVGKGNTIYF.

The gene calls are TRBV4-1 and TRBJ2-7; 7 bases line up with TRBD1. The CDR3 is made up of 16 amino acids. V was clipped by 0 bases and J by 3 bases; unmatched bases: 8. Germline values: CDR1 MGHRA, CDR2 YSYEKL. The chain's CDR3 is CASSQDRQGGNYEQYF. CDR3 bases: TGCGCCAGCAGCCAAGATCGACAGGGTGGAAACTACGAGCAGTACTTC.

The CDR3 DNA sequence: TGCGCCAGCAGCCCGCAGGGACAGGGATCTTATGGCTACACCTTC. Translating it yields CASSPQGQGSYGYTF. The rearrangement uses TRBV5-1 and TRBJ1-2; TRBD1 agrees at 9 bases. Germline V gene data show CDR1 as SGHRS and CDR2 as YFSETQ. The CDR3 is 15 residues long. The V and J ends lost 4 bases and 5 bases, in that order; junction bases with no gene match: 9.

The chain is built from TRBV4-1 and TRBJ1-5, with 7 bases lining up with TRBD1. The V gene end was trimmed by 2 bases and the J gene end by 0 bases; junction bases not matched to a gene: 1. Germline loops: CDR1 MGHRA, CDR2 YSYEKL. The CDR3 consists of 15 residues. In DNA form, the CDR3 reads TGCGCCAGCAGCCAAAGGGACAGTAGCAATCAGCCCCAGCATTTT. As protein: CASSQRDSSNQPQHF.

This sequence joins TRBV4-2 and TRBJ2-5; maybe TRBD1 (5 bases). CDR3 length: 14 amino acids. Trimming left V 4 bases short and J 6 bases short, with 15 bases between. Germline V lookup: CDR1 LGHNA, CDR2 YNFKEQ. Here the CDR3 reads CASSLLQGSQTQYF. CDR3 sequence (DNA): TGTGCCAGCAGCCTCCTTCAGGGCTCCCAGACCCAGTACTTC.

This clone was observed a few times. The genes are TRBV19 and TRBJ2-1, with D possibly matching TRBD2 (5 bases). CDR3 length equals 15 residues. The V end was cut by 2 bases, the J end by 6 bases, with 14 bases between. Germline values: CDR1 LNHDA, CDR2 SQIVND (reference sequence). CDR3 nucleotides: TGTGCCAGTAGTATACTAGCAGTCGGGGTCAATGAGCAGTTCTTC. It codes for CASSILAVGVNEQFF.

This clone has a handful of counts. The CDR3 DNA reads TGCGCCAGCAGTCGGGACAGGGCGAACACTGAAGCTTTCTTT. Translation: CASSRDRANTEAFF. V is TRBV5-1 and J is TRBJ1-1, with 9 positions matching TRBD1. The germline gives CDR1 SGHRS, CDR2 YFSETQ. The length of the CDR3 is 14 residues. After removal of 5 bases from V and 1 base from J, the junction contained 3 bases not matched to a gene.

The gene calls are TRBV9 and TRBJ2-2; possible D gene TRBD2, 6 bases. CDR3 length: 15 amino acids. Trimming took off 3 bases at V and 3 bases at J, with 12 bases between the two ends. Germline CDR1 is SGDLS and CDR2 is YYNGEE. CDR3 bases: TGTGCCAGCAGCGGGCCGGGAGTTTACACCGGGGAGCTGTTTTTT. This codes for CASSGPGVYTGELFF.

This sequence joins TRBV18 and TRBJ2-7, with 8 bases lining up with TRBD2. The CDR3 sequence is 15 residues long. Germline V CDR1 and CDR2: KGHSH, LQKENI. V lost 3 bases to trimming and J lost 2 bases; unmatched junction nucleotides: 6. CDR3 protein: CASSPGSGRPYEQYF. As DNA, the CDR3 is TGTGCCAGCTCACCGGGGAGCGGGAGACCCTACGAGCAGTACTTC.

V is TRBV5-4 and J is TRBJ1-2; TRBD1 agrees at 8 bases. This CDR3 has 15 amino acids. Germline V gene lookup returns CDR1 SGHNT and CDR2 YYREEE (reference sequence). V shed 3 bases and J 2 bases; nucleotides not matched to a gene: 6. The CDR3 DNA reads as TGTGCCAGCAGCTCTGAGACAGGGGCCAACTATGGCTACACCTTC. Protein: CASSSETGANYGYTF.

This chain uses TRBV6-1 with TRBJ2-5, with D unclear. The germline CDR1 and CDR2 sequences are MNHNS and SASEGT. V dropped 1 base and J dropped 11 bases, with 11 bases sitting between them. The CDR3 runs 12 residues. The CDR3 here is CASSEGASRQYF. The DNA of the CDR3 is TGTGCCAGCAGTGAAGGAGCGTCGAGACAGTACTTC.

This clone was observed once. The chain has TRBV18 and TRBJ2-7; 11 bases are a match to TRBD1. CDR1 and CDR2 from the germline V gene are KGHSH and LQKENI. V shed 4 bases, J shed 7 bases, and the junction held 6 bases outside the gene matches. This CDR3 spans 14 amino acids. The CDR3 DNA follows: TGTGCCAGCTCACAACCGGACAGGGGGCAAGAGCAGTACTTC. Translated: CASSQPDRGQEQYF.

Concerning this clone: The junction does not match germline at one end; this may be a read error. This chain joins TRBV7-9 and TRBJ2-1; D is perhaps TRBD2 (5 bases). The CDR3 is made up of 11 amino acids. Germline lookup yields CDR1 SEHNR and CDR2 FQNEAQ (reference sequence). CDR3 residues: CSSSLAGEQFF. CDR3 DNA sequence: TGTTCCAGCAGCTTGGCGGGTGAGCAGTTCTTC.

This chain uses TRBV6-1 with TRBJ1-1; D remains unclear. The V end was cut by 6 bases, the J end by 2 bases, with 10 bases between. CDR1 is MNHNS, CDR2 SASEGT, per germline. The CDR3 covers 13 residues. Here the CDR3 reads CASRPNGNTEAFF. The DNA of the CDR3 is TGTGCCAGCAGGCCGAACGGTAACACTGAAGCTTTCTTT.

The chain recombines TRBV19 with TRBJ1-2; TRBD1 agrees at 9 bases. V dropped 6 bases and J dropped 6; count of bases not matched to a gene: 11. The CDR3 extends over 15 amino acids. Per germline, CDR1 LNHDA and CDR2 SQIVND (reference sequence). DNA for the CDR3: TGTGCCAGTAGCCCCCGGGACAGGGTCCCCGATGGCTACACCTTC. Its translation: CASSPRDRVPDGYTF.

This chain links TRBV14 with TRBJ2-7; possible D gene TRBD2, 6 bases. CDR3 size: 15 residues. Per the germline V gene, CDR1 is SGHDN and CDR2 is FVKESK. The ends were cut back, 0 bases at V and 3 bases at J, with 12 bases in the middle. The CDR3 nucleotides read TGTGCCAGCAGCCAAGAAGACTTGGGGGGCTACGAGCAGTACTTC. Protein sequence: CASSQEDLGGYEQYF.

Only one count was recorded for this clone. J is TRBJ1-1 and V is TRBV2; D not resolved. The CDR3 contains 14 residues. V lost 5 bases to trimming and J lost 2 bases, with 12 bases between them. From germline, CDR1 is SNHLY and CDR2 FYNNEI. The CDR3 loop reads CASSKRVTNTEAFF. The CDR3 coding sequence is TGTGCCAGCAGTAAACGGGTCACCAACACTGAAGCTTTCTTT. Looking up the rest from reference TRBV2 and TRBJ1-1 gives the full variable domain: EPEVTQTPSHQVTQMGQEVILRCVPISNHLYFYWYRQILGQKVEFLVSFYNNEISEKSEIFDDQFSVERPDGSNFTLKIRSTKLEDSAMYFCASSKRVTNTEAFFGQGTRLTVV.

In its sample, this clone was seen a few times. The chain is built from TRBV13 and TRBJ1-2; D uncertain. The CDR3 contains 17 residues. Trimming removed 4 bases from V and 8 bases from J, with 26 bases in between. Germline CDR1 PRHDT, CDR2 FYEKMQ (reference sequence). The CDR3 loop reads CASSWRPAGPDLRGYTF. Written as DNA, the CDR3 is TGTGCCAGCAGCTGGAGGCCCGCCGGGCCGGATTTGAGGGGCTACACCTTC.

This sequence joins TRBV2 and TRBJ1-6; tentative D call: TRBD1 (6 bases). V dropped 6 bases and J dropped 9 bases, with 18 bases sitting between them. The CDR3 loop spans 15 amino acids. Germline CDR1 and CDR2: SNHLY and FYNNEI. The chain's CDR3 is CASSAPGGIGSPLHF. The CDR3 DNA sequence: TGTGCCAGCAGCGCTCCGGGGGGCATTGGTTCACCCCTCCACTTT.

This chain uses TRBV30 with TRBJ1-1; 8 positions match TRBD1. The CDR3 sequence is 15 residues long. From germline, CDR1 is GTSNPN and CDR2 SVGIG (reference sequence). V trimming: 5 bases; J trimming: 3 bases; junction bases outside the gene matches: 11. CDR3 sequence reads: CAWEEVDREYTEAFF. In DNA, the CDR3 is TGTGCCTGGGAAGAGGTGGACAGGGAGTACACTGAAGCTTTCTTT.